One and the same sample provided the 19 T cell receptor beta chains below, sequenced in a study of OX40 agonist ivuxolimab in advanced cancers. Using immunoSEQ multiplex PCR, the repertoire was profiled, and TCRdb retains in-frame clones only, with some absent. Of roughly 74,000 clones listed, around 86% are singletons. This specimen was CD4+ or CD8+ T cells sorted from blood, taken in a trial of the OX40 agonist ivuxolimab. The source of these receptors is an adult with an advanced solid tumor such as melanoma, head and neck, liver or kidney cancer.

CDR3: CSVALAGAGEQFF. As DNA, the CDR3 is TGCAGCGTTGCCCTAGCGGGCGCCGGGGAGCAGTTCTTC. The chain links TRBV29-1 to TRBJ2-1; 8 bases agree with TRBD2. Germline CDR1 and CDR2: SQVTM and ANQGSEA. The junction had 9 bases not matched to a gene; V was cut back by 4 bases and J by 10 bases. CDR3 size: 13 residues.

The chain has TRBV27 and TRBJ1-5; D is perhaps TRBD1 (5 bases). This CDR3 contains 14 residues. Trimming left V 0 bases short and J 6 bases short, with 9 bases between. The germline CDR1 and CDR2 sequences are MNHEY and SMNVEV (reference sequence). The CDR3 loop reads CASSLSGDGQPQHF. CDR3 DNA sequence: TGTGCCAGCAGTTTATCAGGGGACGGTCAGCCCCAGCATTTT.

The chain has TRBV5-1 and TRBJ2-1; D is undetermined. The CDR3 has 12 amino acids. The germline V and J ends were trimmed by 4 bases and 8 bases, with 10 bases remaining between them. Germline CDR1 reads SGHRS; CDR2 reads YFSETQ. CDR3 region: CASSLWGDEQFF. DNA for the CDR3: TGCGCCAGCAGCCTTTGGGGTGATGAGCAGTTCTTC.

This chain connects TRBV9 to TRBJ2-7, with TRBD2 matching 9 bases. Germline V gives CDR1 SGDLS, CDR2 YYNGEE. V dropped 0 bases and J dropped 3; count of bases not matched to a gene: 4. CDR3 length: 15 residues. The CDR3 spells CASSVGSGSYYEQYF. DNA of the CDR3: TGTGCCAGCAGCGTAGGTAGCGGGAGTTACTACGAGCAGTACTTC.

CDR3 nucleotide sequence: TGTGCCAGCAGCTTGGACTGGAGATACGAGCAGTACTTC. It is translated as CASSLDWRYEQYF. The chain links TRBV5-8 to TRBJ2-7; D remains unclear. Germline lookup yields CDR1 SGHTS and CDR2 YDEGEE. V shed 0 bases and J shed 4 bases, with 8 bases lying between them. This CDR3 comprises 13 residues.

The V and J genes are TRBV4-3 and TRBJ2-5; D may be TRBD1 or TRBD2 (5 bases each). CDR1 is LGHNA and CDR2 is YSLEER in the germline V gene. The length of the CDR3 is 15 residues. V shed 1 base and J shed 5 bases, with 14 bases lying between them. CDR3 sequence (DNA): TGCGCCAGCAGCCAAGGAACGGGGCGTCAGGAGACCCAGTACTTC. The encoded protein is CASSQGTGRQETQYF.

The chain couples TRBV11-2 to TRBJ2-5, with 9 bases matching TRBD1. CDR1 is SGHAT and CDR2 is FQNNGV in the germline V gene. The CDR3 is made up of 14 amino acids. J was trimmed by 7 bases and V by 3 bases; bases with no gene match: 6. CDR3 protein: CASSFPGQGVTQYF. The CDR3 DNA reads as TGTGCCAGCAGCTTTCCGGGACAGGGTGTGACCCAGTACTTC.

The V and J genes are TRBV11-2 and TRBJ1-2; D possibly corresponds to TRBD1 (5 bases). Germline assignment: CDR1 SGHAT and CDR2 FQNNGV. With 2 bases removed from V and 2 bases from J, the gap between germline ends came to 9 bases. This CDR3 is 14 amino acids long. CDR3 sequence reads: CASSLTGANYGYTF. The CDR3 DNA is TGTGCCAGCAGCTTAACAGGTGCCAACTATGGCTACACCTTC.

The V call is TRBV5-1, the J call TRBJ2-1; D uncertain. Trimming cost V 5 bases and J 0 bases, with 12 bases left between them. The CDR3 covers 15 residues. CDR1 SGHRS and CDR2 YFSETQ come from the germline V gene. The CDR3 loop reads CASRRAISSYNEQFF. The CDR3 DNA reads TGCGCCAGCAGGCGTGCAATAAGCTCCTACAATGAGCAGTTCTTC. The full variable domain, in which reference TRBV5-1 and TRBJ2-1 provide the parts outside the CDR3, is KAGVTQTPRYLIKTRGQQVTLSCSPISGHRSVSWYQQTPGQGLQFLFEYFSETQRNKGNFPGRFSGRQFSNSRSEMNVSTLELGDSALYLCASRRAISSYNEQFFGPGTRLTVL.

The sample holds one count of this clone. The rearrangement uses TRBV2 and TRBJ1-1; no reliable D call. The CDR3 runs to 13 residues. In germline, CDR1 is SNHLY, CDR2 FYNNEI. V was clipped by 6 bases and J by 1 base, with 9 bases between them. This CDR3 is CASRIRENTEAFF. CDR3 DNA: TGTGCCAGCAGGATAAGGGAGAACACTGAAGCTTTCTTT.

The rearrangement links TRBV27 to TRBJ1-1, with a weak D call TRBD1 (6 bases). CDR1 MNHEY and CDR2 SMNVEV come from the germline V gene (reference sequence). CDR3 length equals 15 residues. The germline V and J ends were trimmed by 4 bases and 0 bases, with 12 bases remaining between them. CDR3 residues: CASSWDDRLNTEAFF. DNA for the CDR3: TGTGCCAGCAGTTGGGACGACAGGTTGAACACTGAAGCTTTCTTT.

J is TRBJ1-1 and V is TRBV5-1; tentative D call: TRBD1 (6 bases). Between the trimmed V and J ends, which lost 2 bases and 6 bases, there was a span of 17 bases. The CDR3 has 15 residues. CDR1 and CDR2 (germline): SGHRS, YFSETQ. The CDR3 DNA is TGCGCCAGCAGCTTCGGCCCGCAGGGGTCCTCTGAAGCTTTCTTT. It is translated as CASSFGPQGSSEAFF.

V and J are TRBV6-1 and TRBJ2-1, with 10 bases that match TRBD2. J lost 9 bases, V lost 3 bases, and 14 bases had no gene match. Germline V gives CDR1 MNHNS, CDR2 SASEGT. The CDR3 sequence is 17 residues long. The CDR3 region has the DNA TGTGCCAGCAGTGACCTCTCTAGCGGGAGAAGGTTACGTGAGCAGTTCTTC. The encoded protein is CASSDLSSGRRLREQFF.

The rearrangement links TRBV27 to TRBJ1-6; no firm D call. Germline values: CDR1 MNHEY, CDR2 SMNVEV (reference sequence). V dropped 5 bases and J dropped 5 bases, with 13 bases sitting between them. The CDR3 has 15 residues. The CDR3: CASSPWTANNSPLHF. The CDR3 bases are TGTGCCAGCAGTCCATGGACGGCCAATAATTCACCCCTCCACTTT.

V gene TRBV6-5 combines with J gene TRBJ2-5, with D perhaps TRBD1 (6 bases). There are 16 residues in the CDR3. Per germline, CDR1 MNHEY and CDR2 SVGAGI. V lost 0 bases and J lost 2, with 13 bases in between. The CDR3 DNA reads TGTGCCAGCAGTTACTCGATGGGACATACACAAGAGACCCAGTACTTC. It specifies CASSYSMGHTQETQYF.

The gene calls are TRBV7-8 and TRBJ2-7; D is unresolved. Germline CDR1 is SGHVS and CDR2 is FQNEAQ. The CDR3 runs 17 residues. The V end was cut by 0 bases, the J end by 4 bases, with 19 bases between. The CDR3 sequence: CASSLAATPTGVYEQYF. CDR3 in DNA: TGTGCCAGCAGCTTAGCGGCGACGCCGACTGGGGTATACGAGCAGTACTTC.

V is TRBV6-6 and J is TRBJ1-1; D possibly corresponds to TRBD1 (6 bases). The V and J ends lost 8 bases and 3 bases respectively, with 16 bases between them. The CDR3 sequence is 14 residues long. Germline V CDR1 and CDR2: MNHNY, SVGAGI (reference sequence). The DNA of the CDR3 is TGTGCCAGCGCTGCGGGGGCGGGGGACACTGAAGCTTTCTTT. This translates into CASAAGAGDTEAFF.

The chain combines TRBV19 with TRBJ2-2; 7 bases fit TRBD2. The germline gives CDR1 LNHDA, CDR2 SQIVND (reference sequence). This CDR3 is built from 16 residues. V trimming: 7 bases; J trimming: 7 bases; junction bases outside the gene matches: 15. DNA for the CDR3: TGTGCCAGTAAATTGGGAGGGAGGGCCAGAATCGGGGAGCTGTTTTTT. It codes for CASKLGGRARIGELFF.

For the CDR3, the DNA is TGCAGCGTGGTTAGGGCTCAGGAGGGTTACGAGCAGTACTTC. It codes for CSVVRAQEGYEQYF. The chain employs TRBV29-1 and TRBJ2-7; perhaps TRBD2 as D (6 bases). This CDR3 has 14 amino acids. Germline V gene sequence: CDR1 SQVTM, CDR2 ANQGSEA. V was shortened by 6 bases and J by 4 bases, with 19 bases between the two germline ends.